The entry below describes one TCR beta chain. Its antigen is not known. The sample comes from a study of response to subunit inactivated influenza vaccine. Study-level findings and limits: Researchers suggested that each seasonal influenza vaccination recruits few new T cells.

TCRdb used MiXCR to reprocess the RT-PCR reads, holding one entry per CDR3 protein. This repertoire shows over 150,000 distinct CDR3 sequences, around an eighth found once; its top ten account for approximately 27%. The clonotype comes from a man between 45 and 60 years old who received an inactivated influenza vaccine. The specimen comprised CD8+ T cells sorted from PBMCs, sampled around 5 days after vaccination.

CDR3 nucleotide sequence: TGCGCCAGCAGTGAGGGACAGACCCTTTACGAGCAGTACTTC. This translates into CASSEGQTLYEQYF. The chain uses TRBV10-2 and TRBJ2-7, with a weak D call TRBD1 (6 bases). The V and J ends lost 2 bases and 4 bases respectively, with 12 bases between them. CDR1 WSHSY and CDR2 SAAADI come from the germline V gene. The CDR3 length is 14 residues.